These T cell receptor beta chains were read from a single sample in a study of spatial heterogeneity in lung cancer. MiXCR, run by TCRdb on the 5' RACE reads, gives a single entry per CDR3 protein. The sample holds some 38,000 distinct CDR3 sequences, 3.1% seen once. This specimen was normal lung tissue next to the tumor, taken at surgery. These receptors were taken from a male donor with early-stage non-small cell lung cancer. The CDR3 runs from the conserved cysteine through the conserved F or W.

v_call: TRBV20-1
j_call: TRBJ2-7
cdr3_aa: CSAQASGGSYEQYF

v_call: TRBV28
j_call: TRBJ1-5
cdr3_aa: CASSFLNQPQHF

v_call: TRBV20-1
j_call: TRBJ2-1
cdr3_aa: CRAGRTSVDEQFF

v_call: TRBV28
j_call: TRBJ2-1
cdr3_aa: CASSFPPQGVNEQFF

v_call: TRBV29-1
j_call: TRBJ1-2
cdr3_aa: CSVEAQGRGYGYTF

v_call: TRBV7-3
j_call: TRBJ1-2
cdr3_aa: CASSLNSGTAHGYTF

v_call: TRBV6-2/TRBV6-3
j_call: TRBJ1-2
cdr3_aa: CASSQPTGTVYGYTF

v_call: TRBV20-1
j_call: TRBJ2-3
cdr3_aa: CSATTGGRSDTQYF

v_call: TRBV20-1
j_call: TRBJ2-5
cdr3_aa: CSAEALAGTGETQYF

v_call: TRBV28
j_call: TRBJ2-5
cdr3_aa: CASSLSGRGKTQYF

v_call: TRBV4-3
j_call: TRBJ1-5
cdr3_aa: CASSQDRNFEPQHF

v_call: TRBV28
j_call: TRBJ1-1
cdr3_aa: CASSSPASVGNTEAFF

v_call: TRBV9
j_call: TRBJ1-3
cdr3_aa: CASGKKGSSGNTIYF

v_call: TRBV12-3/TRBV12-4
j_call: TRBJ2-2
cdr3_aa: CASSLAPGAPAGELFF

v_call: TRBV12-3/TRBV12-4
j_call: TRBJ1-3
cdr3_aa: CASSQSSGNTIYF

v_call: TRBV29-1
j_call: TRBJ1-1
cdr3_aa: CSVTAGTHTEAFF

v_call: TRBV7-9
j_call: TRBJ2-2
cdr3_aa: CASSHMGRHGELFF

v_call: TRBV5-1
j_call: TRBJ2-1
cdr3_aa: CASSLTGEVNEQFF

v_call: TRBV6-2/TRBV6-3
j_call: TRBJ2-1
cdr3_aa: CASSYRLGQGNEQFF

v_call: TRBV4-2
j_call: TRBJ2-1
cdr3_aa: CASSQSGGEHNEQFF

v_call: TRBV20-1
j_call: TRBJ1-5
cdr3_aa: CSARAEPDQPQHF

v_call: TRBV29-1
j_call: TRBJ2-2
cdr3_aa: CSARDSRLTGELFF

v_call: TRBV7-8
j_call: TRBJ2-2
cdr3_aa: CASSLERPGELFF

v_call: TRBV2
j_call: TRBJ1-2
cdr3_aa: CASLTGGDGYTF

v_call: TRBV20-1
j_call: TRBJ1-4
cdr3_aa: CSASPGAYEKLFF

v_call: TRBV18
j_call: TRBJ1-4
cdr3_aa: CASSPGRMQTNEKLFF

v_call: TRBV30
j_call: TRBJ1-1
cdr3_aa: CAWSVPVTEAFF

v_call: TRBV12-3/TRBV12-4
j_call: TRBJ2-1
cdr3_aa: CASSLLELYNEQFF

v_call: TRBV7-2
j_call: TRBJ1-5
cdr3_aa: CASSLDNQPQHF

v_call: TRBV2
j_call: TRBJ2-3
cdr3_aa: CASTVRYTDTQYF

v_call: TRBV7-3
j_call: TRBJ1-1
cdr3_aa: CASSLTPESEAFF

v_call: TRBV20-1
j_call: TRBJ2-3
cdr3_aa: CSARVTGSSTDTQYF

v_call: TRBV7-9
j_call: TRBJ1-2
cdr3_aa: CASSTTEGGFGYTF

v_call: TRBV10-2
j_call: TRBJ2-3
cdr3_aa: CASSGLAGVDTQYF

v_call: TRBV10-3
j_call: TRBJ2-6
cdr3_aa: CAISGLLNSGANVLTF

v_call: TRBV4-2
j_call: TRBJ2-5
cdr3_aa: CASSQAGKYQETQYF

v_call: TRBV2
j_call: TRBJ2-2
cdr3_aa: CASRGDGNTGELFF

v_call: TRBV4-1
j_call: TRBJ2-7
cdr3_aa: CASSQGRLRGTYEQYF

v_call: TRBV28
j_call: TRBJ1-2
cdr3_aa: CASQPQNYGYTF